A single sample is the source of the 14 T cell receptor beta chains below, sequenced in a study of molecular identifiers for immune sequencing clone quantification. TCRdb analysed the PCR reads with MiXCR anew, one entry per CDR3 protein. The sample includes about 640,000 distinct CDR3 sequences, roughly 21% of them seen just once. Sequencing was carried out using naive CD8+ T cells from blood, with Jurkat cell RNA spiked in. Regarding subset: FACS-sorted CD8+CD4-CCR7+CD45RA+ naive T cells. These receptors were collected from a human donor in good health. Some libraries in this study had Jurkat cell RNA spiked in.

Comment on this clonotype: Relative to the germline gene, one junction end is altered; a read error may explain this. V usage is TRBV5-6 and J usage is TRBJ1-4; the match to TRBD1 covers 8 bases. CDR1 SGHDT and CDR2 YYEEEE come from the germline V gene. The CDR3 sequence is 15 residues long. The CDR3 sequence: CAGSPGTGRPEKLFF. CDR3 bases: TGTGCCGGCAGCCCCGGGACAGGACGACCTGAAAAACTGTTTTTT.

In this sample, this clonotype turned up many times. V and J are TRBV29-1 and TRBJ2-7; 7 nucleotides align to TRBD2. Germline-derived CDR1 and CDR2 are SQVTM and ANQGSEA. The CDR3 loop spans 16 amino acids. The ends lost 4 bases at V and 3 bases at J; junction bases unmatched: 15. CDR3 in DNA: TGCAGCGTTGTCTTTGCGGGAGCCCGAAGTGGCTACGAGCAGTACTTC. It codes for CSVVFAGARSGYEQYF.

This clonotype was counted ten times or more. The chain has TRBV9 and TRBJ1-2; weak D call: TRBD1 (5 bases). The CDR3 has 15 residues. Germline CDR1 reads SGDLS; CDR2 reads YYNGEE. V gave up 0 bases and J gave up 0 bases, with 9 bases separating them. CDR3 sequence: CASSVGAGTNYGYTF. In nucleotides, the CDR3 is TGTGCCAGCAGCGTAGGGGCAGGGACTAACTATGGCTACACCTTC.

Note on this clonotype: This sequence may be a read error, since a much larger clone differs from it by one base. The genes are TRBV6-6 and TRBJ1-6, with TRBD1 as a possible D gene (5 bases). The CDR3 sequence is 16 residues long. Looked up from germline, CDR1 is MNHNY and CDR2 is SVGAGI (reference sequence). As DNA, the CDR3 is TGTGCCAGCAGTCCGGGGCCCAGAACCTATAATTCACCCCCCCACTTT. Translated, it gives CASSPGPRTYNSPPHF.

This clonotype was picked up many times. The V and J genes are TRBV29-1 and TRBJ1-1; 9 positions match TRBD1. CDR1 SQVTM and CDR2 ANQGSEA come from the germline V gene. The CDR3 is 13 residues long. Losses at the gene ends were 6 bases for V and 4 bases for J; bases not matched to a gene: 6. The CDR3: CSVGGQGGTEAFF. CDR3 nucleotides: TGCAGCGTGGGGGGACAGGGAGGCACTGAAGCTTTCTTT.

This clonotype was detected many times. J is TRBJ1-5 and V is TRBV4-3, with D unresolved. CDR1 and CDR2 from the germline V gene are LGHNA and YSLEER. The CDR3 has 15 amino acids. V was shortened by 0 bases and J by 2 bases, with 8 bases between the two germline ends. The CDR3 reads CASSQDGGGNQPQHF. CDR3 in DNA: TGCGCCAGCAGCCAAGATGGAGGCGGCAATCAGCCCCAGCATTTT.

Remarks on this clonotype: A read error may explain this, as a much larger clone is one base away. CDR3 sequence reads: CATLGEGSSGANVLAF. The CDR3 DNA reads as TGTGCCACTCTAGGGGAGGGAAGCTCTGGGGCCAACGTCCTGGCTTTC. The chain links TRBV2 to TRBJ2-6, with TRBD2 matching over 7 bases. The germline CDR1 and CDR2 sequences are SNHLY and FYNNEI. There are 16 residues in the CDR3.

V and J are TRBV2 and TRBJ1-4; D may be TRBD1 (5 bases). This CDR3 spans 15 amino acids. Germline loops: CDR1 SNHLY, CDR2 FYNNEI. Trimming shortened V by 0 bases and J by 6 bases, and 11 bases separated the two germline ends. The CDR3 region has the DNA TGTGCCAGCAGTGAAGCATGGGGCGCGGATGAAAAACTGTTTTTT. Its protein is CASSEAWGADEKLFF.

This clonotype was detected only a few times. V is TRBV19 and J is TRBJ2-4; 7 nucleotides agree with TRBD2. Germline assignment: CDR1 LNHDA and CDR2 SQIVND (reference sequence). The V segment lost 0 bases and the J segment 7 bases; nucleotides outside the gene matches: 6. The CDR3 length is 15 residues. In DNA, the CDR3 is TGTGCCAGTAGTATAGATGGGGGGGGGGTGAACATTCAGTACTTC. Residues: CASSIDGGGVNIQYF.

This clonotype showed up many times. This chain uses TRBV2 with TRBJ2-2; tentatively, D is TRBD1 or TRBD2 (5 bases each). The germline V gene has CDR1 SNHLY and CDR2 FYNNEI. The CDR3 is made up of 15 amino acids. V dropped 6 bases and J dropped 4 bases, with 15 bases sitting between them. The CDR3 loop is CASRDFGTSTGELFF. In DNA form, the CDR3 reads TGTGCCAGCAGGGATTTTGGGACCTCCACCGGGGAGCTGTTTTTT.

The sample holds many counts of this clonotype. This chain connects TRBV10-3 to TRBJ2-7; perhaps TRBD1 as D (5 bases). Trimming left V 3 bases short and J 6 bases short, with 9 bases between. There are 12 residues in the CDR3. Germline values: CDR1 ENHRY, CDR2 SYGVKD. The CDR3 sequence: CAISDKGVEQYF. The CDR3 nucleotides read TGTGCCATCAGTGATAAAGGGGTCGAGCAGTACTTC.

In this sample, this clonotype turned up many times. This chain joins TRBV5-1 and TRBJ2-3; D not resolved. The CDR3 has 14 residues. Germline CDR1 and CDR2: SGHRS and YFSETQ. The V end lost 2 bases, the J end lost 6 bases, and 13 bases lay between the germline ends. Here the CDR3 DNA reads TGCGCCAGCAGCTTCGGAATCGGAAATGATACGCAGTATTTT. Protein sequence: CASSFGIGNDTQYF. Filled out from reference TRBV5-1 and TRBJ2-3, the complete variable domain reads KAGVTQTPRYLIKTRGQQVTLSCSPISGHRSVSWYQQTPGQGLQFLFEYFSETQRNKGNFPGRFSGRQFSNSRSEMNVSTLELGDSALYLCASSFGIGNDTQYFGPGTRLTVL.

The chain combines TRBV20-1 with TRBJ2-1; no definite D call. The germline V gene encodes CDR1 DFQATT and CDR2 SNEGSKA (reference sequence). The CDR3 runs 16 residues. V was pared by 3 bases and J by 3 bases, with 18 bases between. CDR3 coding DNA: TGCAGTGCTAGGGTCGCGACCGATAACAACTACAATGAGCAGTTCTTC. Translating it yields CSARVATDNNYNEQFF.

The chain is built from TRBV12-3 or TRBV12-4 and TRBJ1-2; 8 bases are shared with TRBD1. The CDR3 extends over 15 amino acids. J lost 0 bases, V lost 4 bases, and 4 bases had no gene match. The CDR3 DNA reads TGTGCCAGCAGTTCCGGACAGGGTTCTAACTATGGCTACACCTTC. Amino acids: CASSSGQGSNYGYTF.